This TCR beta chain was documented in a study of CD8+CD57+ T cells in acquired aplastic anemia. Whole-study context: On average, sorted CD4+ and CD8+ cells gave 3.2 ug of DNA. Roughly 10.8 million reads were obtained on average for healthy donor CD4+ cells. General observations from the study: A set of some 28 CD8+ CDR3 sequences was shared between patients and controls, and these sequences appeared highly expressed in patients. Any difference that existed in CD8+ Simpson's diversity between patients and controls was not significant.

With respect to this clonotype: Antigen: not known.

Genomic DNA was employed as the template in profiling TCR beta VDJ and CDR3. TCRdb passed the reads through MiXCR, listing each CDR3 protein once. The sample lists around 150,000 distinct CDR3 sequences, about 48% occurring once. The sample comprised sorted CD4+, CD8+, or CD8+CD57+ T cells (not recorded which) from PBMCs. This TCR derives from a human donor in good health.

The CDR3 coding sequence is TGTGCCAGCAGTTACGGGGGCGGCCTCCATACGCAGTATTTT. This encodes CASSYGGGLHTQYF. The chain couples TRBV6-5 to TRBJ2-3, with D perhaps matching TRBD1 (6 bases). The CDR3 is 14 residues long. Looked up from germline, CDR1 is MNHEY and CDR2 is SVGAGI. The ends were cut back, 2 bases at V and 7 bases at J, with 13 bases in the middle.